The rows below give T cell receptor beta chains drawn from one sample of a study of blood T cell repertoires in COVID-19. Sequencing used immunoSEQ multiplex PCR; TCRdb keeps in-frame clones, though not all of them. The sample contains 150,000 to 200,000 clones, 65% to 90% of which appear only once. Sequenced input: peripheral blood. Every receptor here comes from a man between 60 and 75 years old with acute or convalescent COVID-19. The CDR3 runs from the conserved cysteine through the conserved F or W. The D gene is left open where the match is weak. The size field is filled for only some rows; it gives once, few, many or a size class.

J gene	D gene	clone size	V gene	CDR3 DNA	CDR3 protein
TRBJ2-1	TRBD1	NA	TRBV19	TGTGCCAGTAGTAGCCGCCGGGACAGGGGGGTCGATGAGCAGTTCTTC	CASSSRRDRGVDEQFF
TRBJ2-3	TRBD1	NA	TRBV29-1	TGCAGCTTTCAGTGGGGCAGGGGGGATACGCAGTATTTT	CSFQWGRGDTQYF
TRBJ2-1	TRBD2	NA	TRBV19	TGTGCCAGTAGTCTCGGACTAGCGGGGACGGGTGAGCAGTTCTTC	CASSLGLAGTGEQFF
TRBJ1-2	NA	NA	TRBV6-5	TGTGCCAGCAGTACGGGGGGCAGACTCTATGGCTACACCTTC	CASSTGGRLYGYTF
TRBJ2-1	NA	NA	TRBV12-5	TGTGCTAGTGGTTTGGTAAGCGGACTCGTCAATGAGCAGTTCTTC	CASGLVSGLVNEQFF
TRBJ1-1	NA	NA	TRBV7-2	TGTGCCAGCAGCTTAGGTGGGGGGGACACTGAAGCTTTCTTT	CASSLGGGDTEAFF
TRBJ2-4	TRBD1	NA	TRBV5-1	TGCGCCAGCAGGACAGGGGATTCCAAAAACATTCAGTACTTC	CASRTGDSKNIQYF
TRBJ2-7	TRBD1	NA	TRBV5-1	TGCGCCAGCAGCTTGGATGGACAGGTTAGCTCCTACGAGCAGTACTTC	CASSLDGQVSSYEQYF
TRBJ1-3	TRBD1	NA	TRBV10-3	TGTGCCATCAGTCCCCGTAGGGTTCCCCCGAGGACAGGGGAGGGGAACACCATATATTTT	CAISPRRVPPRTGEGNTIYF
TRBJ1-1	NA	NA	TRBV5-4	TGTGCCAGCAGCTTGTCTCAGGGTCCCTATGAAGCTTTCTTT	CASSLSQGPYEAFF
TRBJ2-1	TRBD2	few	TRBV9	TGTGCCAGCAGCGCCCCAACTAGCGGGGGGATAGGTGAGCAGTTCTTC	CASSAPTSGGIGEQFF
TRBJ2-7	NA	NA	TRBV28	TGTGCCAGCGTAGAGGGTGTTCCCTACGAGCAGTACTTC	CASVEGVPYEQYF
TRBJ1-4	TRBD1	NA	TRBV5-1	TGCGCCAGCAGCCCGGGGACAGCCTCAAATGAAAAACTGTTTTTT	CASSPGTASNEKLFF
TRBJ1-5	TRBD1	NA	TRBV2	TGTGCCAGCAGTGAACAGGGGGTTCATCAGCCCCAGCATTTT	CASSEQGVHQPQHF
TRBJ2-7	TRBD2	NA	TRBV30	TGTGCCTGCACCAAGACTAGCGGGAGTGGTTACGAGCAGTACTTC	CACTKTSGSGYEQYF
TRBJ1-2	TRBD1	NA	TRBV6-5	TGTGCCAGCAGCAGGGGACAGGAGTATGGCTACACCTTC	CASSRGQEYGYTF
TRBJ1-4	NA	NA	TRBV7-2	TGTGCCAGCAGCTTAGCGCGGGCAACTAATGAAAAACTGTTTTTT	CASSLARATNEKLFF
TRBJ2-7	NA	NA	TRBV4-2	TGTGCCAGCAGCCCGGCCGGGTCGATTAAAGAGCAGTACTTC	CASSPAGSIKEQYF
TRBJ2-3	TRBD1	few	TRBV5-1	TGCGCCAGCAGCCTCGGGACAGGGGTAGCAGATACGCAGTATTTT	CASSLGTGVADTQYF
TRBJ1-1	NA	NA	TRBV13	TGTGCCAGCAGCTTCGACAGGAACACTGAAGCTTTCTTT	CASSFDRNTEAFF
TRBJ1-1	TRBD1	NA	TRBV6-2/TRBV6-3	TGTGCCAGCAGTCCAAGGGACAGGGGGAACACTGAAGCTTTCTTT	CASSPRDRGNTEAFF
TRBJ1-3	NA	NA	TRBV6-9	TGTGCCAGCAGTTCAACCCACAGGGAAAGGGTGTATGGCGGGGGAAACACCATATATTTT	CASSSTHRERVYGGGNTIYF
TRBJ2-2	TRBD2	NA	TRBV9	TGTGCCAGCAGCGCCCGTCAACTAGCGGCCAACACCGGGGAGCTGTTTTTT	CASSARQLAANTGELFF
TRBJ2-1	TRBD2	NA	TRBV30	TGTGCCTGGGACGCGGGAGTTCAAGACAATGAGCAGTTCTTC	CAWDAGVQDNEQFF